These 31 T cell receptor beta chains came from one sample sequenced in a study of identical twins. TCRdb itself ran the 5' RACE reads through MiXCR, one entry per CDR3 protein. The sample holds about 530,000 distinct CDR3 sequences, about 15% seen once. The data were also submitted as part of a second study, on yellow fever vaccine responses in identical twins.

The sample consisted of CD4+ T cells sorted from blood. Every receptor here comes from a woman aged 18-29 years in good health.

In this sample, this clonotype turned up once. The chain joins TRBV11-2 to TRBJ2-6; the match to TRBD1 covers 8 bases. The V and J ends lost 5 bases and 2 bases, in that order; junction bases with no gene match: 14. This CDR3 contains 19 residues. Germline V gene sequence: CDR1 SGHAT, CDR2 FQNNGV. CDR3 loop: CASSPFGAGGDTGANVLTF. In nucleotides, the CDR3 is TGTGCCAGCAGCCCCTTTGGGGCAGGGGGCGATACTGGGGCCAACGTCCTGACTTTC. The full variable domain, its missing parts supplied by reference TRBV11-2 and TRBJ2-6, is EAGVAQSPRYKIIEKRQSVAFWCNPISGHATLYWYQQILGQGPKLLIQFQNNGVVDDSQLPKDRFSAERLKGVDSTLKIQPAKLEDSAVYLCASSPFGAGGDTGANVLTFGAGSRLTVL.

This clonotype was found a few times. The chain combines TRBV20-1 with TRBJ2-7; the match to TRBD1 covers 9 bases. This CDR3 has 16 residues. Losses at the gene ends were 2 bases for V and 0 bases for J; bases not matched to a gene: 8. Germline V CDR1 and CDR2: DFQATT, SNEGSKA (reference sequence). The chain's CDR3 is CSARSPGTGFSYEQYF. CDR3 in DNA: TGCAGTGCTAGAAGTCCCGGGACAGGGTTCTCCTACGAGCAGTACTTC.

This clonotype was seen a handful of times. V gene TRBV11-2 combines with J gene TRBJ2-3; TRBD2 matches 9 bases. V lost 2 bases to trimming and J lost 3 bases; unmatched junction nucleotides: 12. The CDR3 covers 18 residues. The V gene's germline CDR1 is SGHAT and CDR2 FQNNGV. In nucleotides, the CDR3 is TGTGCCAGCAGCTTAACCAGCGGGGGGCCATCCGCGACAGATACGCAGTATTTT. This codes for CASSLTSGGPSATDTQYF. Looking up the rest from reference TRBV11-2 and TRBJ2-3 gives the full variable domain: EAGVAQSPRYKIIEKRQSVAFWCNPISGHATLYWYQQILGQGPKLLIQFQNNGVVDDSQLPKDRFSAERLKGVDSTLKIQPAKLEDSAVYLCASSLTSGGPSATDTQYFGPGTRLTVL.

This chain connects TRBV11-2 to TRBJ2-3; 8 nucleotides align to TRBD2. Germline assignment: CDR1 SGHAT and CDR2 FQNNGV. The CDR3 loop spans 16 amino acids. V shed 5 bases and J 1 base; nucleotides not matched to a gene: 8. CDR3 region: CASSEQLADRTDTQYF. The DNA of the CDR3 is TGTGCCAGCAGCGAACAACTAGCGGACCGCACAGATACGCAGTATTTT.

This clonotype was counted many times. V is TRBV25-1 and J is TRBJ2-2; 9 nucleotides line up with TRBD2. J lost 2 bases, V lost 3 bases, and 4 bases had no gene match. Germline CDR1 reads MGHDK; CDR2 reads SYGVNS. This CDR3 has 16 amino acids. CDR3 region: CASSDRAGGNTGELFF. DNA for the CDR3: TGTGCCAGCAGTGACCGAGCGGGGGGTAACACCGGGGAGCTGTTTTTT.

The chain couples TRBV6-1 to TRBJ1-5, with D possibly matching TRBD1 (6 bases). The V and J ends lost 5 bases and 7 bases respectively, with 15 bases between them. The CDR3 has 14 residues. Germline V CDR1 and CDR2: MNHNS, SASEGT. The CDR3 here is CASSPTGIEQPQHF. The CDR3 nucleotides read TGTGCCAGCAGTCCAACAGGGATCGAACAGCCCCAGCATTTT.

This clonotype showed up just a few times. This chain uses TRBV3-1 with TRBJ2-2; no reliable D call. The CDR3 totals 14 residues. The V end was cut by 6 bases, the J end by 5 bases, with 13 bases between. Germline V gene lookup returns CDR1 LGHDT and CDR2 YNNKEL (reference sequence). The CDR3 region is CASSEVPGTGELFF. CDR3 coding DNA: TGTGCCAGCAGTGAGGTCCCCGGGACCGGGGAGCTGTTTTTT.

This clonotype turned up a few times. The J gene is TRBJ2-7, the V gene TRBV12-3 or TRBV12-4; 7 bases fit TRBD2. The CDR3 is 15 amino acids. V dropped 3 bases and J dropped 0; count of bases not matched to a gene: 5. CDR3 sequence reads: CASSFSSGSSYEQYF. Here the CDR3 DNA reads TGTGCCAGCAGTTTTTCTAGCGGCAGCTCCTACGAGCAGTACTTC.

V is TRBV10-3 and J is TRBJ2-1; the match to TRBD2 covers 12 bases. The CDR3 extends over 16 amino acids. The V segment lost 6 bases and the J segment 8 bases; nucleotides outside the gene matches: 11. Germline V gives CDR1 ENHRY, CDR2 SYGVKD. The CDR3 loop reads CAISWTSGTLGDEQFF. CDR3 DNA sequence: TGTGCCATCAGCTGGACTAGCGGGACCCTTGGCGATGAGCAGTTCTTC.

This chain's CDR3 is CASSKDRLGEQYF. CDR3 in DNA: TGTGCCAGCAGCAAAGACAGGCTTGGCGAGCAGTACTTC. The chain is built from TRBV7-2 and TRBJ2-7; a possible D gene is TRBD1 (6 bases). Germline CDR1 SGHTA, CDR2 FQGNSA. V was shortened by 5 bases and J by 6 bases, with 14 bases between the two germline ends. This CDR3 comprises 13 residues.

This sequence joins TRBV12-3 or TRBV12-4 and TRBJ2-5; weak D call: TRBD1 (6 bases). CDR3 length equals 15 residues. Trimming shortened V by 5 bases and J by 5 bases, and 18 bases separated the two germline ends. The CDR3 DNA sequence: TGTGCCAGCAGTCCAGGTGGGGGCTCAGGCGAGACCCAGTACTTC. Protein sequence: CASSPGGGSGETQYF.

V gene TRBV10-3 combines with J gene TRBJ2-3; D gene uncertain. The CDR3 extends over 13 amino acids. CDR1 and CDR2 from the germline V gene are ENHRY and SYGVKD. V lost 10 bases, J lost 0 bases, and 11 bases lay in between. CDR3 in DNA: TGTGCCACCCGGGCCAGAAGCACAGATACGCAGTATTTT. It translates to CATRARSTDTQYF.

This clonotype occurred a few times. This chain links TRBV4-1 with TRBJ2-2; 9 bases agree with TRBD1. The CDR3 has 16 residues. The germline CDR1 and CDR2 sequences are MGHRA and YSYEKL. V trimming: 6 bases; J trimming: 0 bases; junction bases outside the gene matches: 5. The CDR3 nucleotides read TGCGCCAGCAGGGACAGGGGAGATACGAACACCGGGGAGCTGTTTTTT. Its protein is CASRDRGDTNTGELFF.

This clonotype was seen ten or more times. The V call is TRBV5-1, the J call TRBJ2-2; possibly TRBD1 for D (6 bases). V gave up 5 bases and J gave up 0 bases, with 17 bases separating them. This CDR3 has 17 amino acids. Germline V gene sequence: CDR1 SGHRS, CDR2 YFSETQ. This CDR3 reads CASRHTIGTPNTGELFF. DNA of the CDR3: TGCGCCAGCAGACACACCATCGGGACACCGAACACCGGGGAGCTGTTTTTT.

The V and J genes are TRBV24-1 and TRBJ2-1; 8 bases map to TRBD2. The V segment lost 6 bases and the J segment 4 bases; nucleotides outside the gene matches: 4. Germline V CDR1 and CDR2: KGHDR, SFDVKD. This CDR3 is 14 amino acids long. This chain's CDR3 is CATSLAGPYNEQFF. The CDR3 nucleotides are TGTGCCACCAGTCTAGCGGGCCCTTACAATGAGCAGTTCTTC.

This clonotype was detected a few times. The chain is built from TRBV10-3 and TRBJ2-2; 7 bases line up with TRBD1. The germline CDR1 and CDR2 sequences are ENHRY and SYGVKD. V was clipped by 3 bases and J by 6 bases; unmatched bases: 4. The CDR3 is 14 residues long. The CDR3 region has the DNA TGTGCCATCAGTGAATCACAGGGGCCCGGGGAGCTGTTTTTT. Protein: CAISESQGPGELFF.

The chain recombines TRBV3-1 with TRBJ1-5, with TRBD1 matching 9 bases. CDR1 and CDR2 from the germline V gene are LGHDT and YNNKEL (reference sequence). V was clipped by 1 base and J by 0 bases; unmatched bases: 1. There are 16 residues in the CDR3. CDR3 residues: CASSQGDRVSNQPQHF. CDR3 coding DNA: TGTGCCAGCAGCCAAGGGGACAGGGTTAGCAATCAGCCCCAGCATTTT.

CDR3 residues: CSARDRASGRASYEQYF. The CDR3 DNA is TGCAGTGCTAGAGATCGTGCTAGCGGGAGGGCCTCCTACGAGCAGTACTTC. V is TRBV20-1 and J is TRBJ2-7, with 12 positions matching TRBD2. The length of the CDR3 is 17 residues. V was pared by 0 bases and J by 0 bases, with 6 bases of the junction left unmatched. The germline CDR1 and CDR2 sequences are DFQATT and SNEGSKA (reference sequence).

This clonotype was seen once. The chain combines TRBV28 with TRBJ2-3; TRBD2 agrees at 10 bases. CDR1 is MDHEN and CDR2 is SYDVKM in the germline V gene. V was clipped by 6 bases and J by 2 bases; unmatched bases: 5. This CDR3 comprises 15 residues. CDR3 protein: CASRVLAGFTDTQYF. In DNA, the CDR3 is TGTGCCAGCAGGGTACTAGCGGGATTCACAGATACGCAGTATTTT. The variable domain in full, completed from reference TRBV28 and TRBJ2-3, reads DVKVTQSSRYLVKRTGEKVFLECVQDMDHENMFWYRQDPGLGLRLIYFSYDVKMKEKGDIPEGYSVSREKKERFSLILESASTNQTSMYLCASRVLAGFTDTQYFGPGTRLTVL.

This CDR3 reads CATSRDVGTGELFF. Written as DNA, the CDR3 is TGTGCCACCAGCAGAGACGTCGGGACCGGGGAGCTGTTTTTT. The chain employs TRBV15 and TRBJ2-2; D not certain. CDR1 and CDR2 from the germline V gene are LNHNV and YYDKDF (reference sequence). This CDR3 is built from 14 residues. The ends were cut back, 0 bases at V and 5 bases at J, with 7 bases in the middle. Combining the CDR3 with reference TRBV15 and TRBJ2-2 gives the whole variable domain DAMVIQNPRYQVTQFGKPVTLSCSQTLNHNVMYWYQQKSSQAPKLLFHYYDKDFNNEADTPDNFQSRRPNTSFCFLDIRSPGLGDTAMYLCATSRDVGTGELFFGEGSRLTVL.

The V gene is TRBV7-9, the J gene TRBJ2-1; TRBD2 matches 7 bases. With V trimmed by 0 bases and J by 10 bases, 6 bases remained unmatched. CDR1 SEHNR and CDR2 FQNEAQ come from the germline V gene (reference sequence). CDR3 length equals 14 residues. The CDR3 coding sequence is TGTGCCAGCAGCTTAGCAGGACTAGTGGTCGAGCAGTTCTTC. Translation gives CASSLAGLVVEQFF.

This chain uses TRBV20-1 with TRBJ2-5; D may be TRBD1 (5 bases). Between the trimmed V and J ends, which lost 1 base and 7 bases, there was a span of 16 bases. In germline, CDR1 is DFQATT, CDR2 SNEGSKA (reference sequence). The CDR3 contains 14 residues. The CDR3 here is CSARVGHQGGTQYF. The DNA for the CDR3 is TGCAGTGCTAGAGTTGGACACCAGGGTGGGACCCAGTACTTC.

There are a few counts of this clonotype. The V call is TRBV12-3 or TRBV12-4, the J call TRBJ2-6; D is unclear. Trimming took off 1 base at V and 1 base at J, with 5 bases between the two ends. The CDR3 has 15 residues. The CDR3: CASSLVASGANVLTF. DNA of the CDR3: TGTGCCAGCAGTTTAGTTGCGTCTGGGGCCAACGTCCTGACTTTC.

The table lists this clonotype with a few counts. The gene calls are TRBV7-6 and TRBJ2-1; TRBD1 is a possible D gene (5 bases). V was cut by 0 bases and J by 0 bases, with 9 bases left in between. The CDR3 covers 16 residues. CDR1 and CDR2 (germline): SGHVS, FNYEAQ. For the CDR3, the DNA is TGTGCCAGCAGCTTAGCGGGGCCTAGCTCCTACAATGAGCAGTTCTTC. It is translated as CASSLAGPSSYNEQFF.

This clonotype was observed a few times. The chain uses TRBV20-1 and TRBJ2-5, with no clear D. Germline V gene lookup returns CDR1 DFQATT and CDR2 SNEGSKA (reference sequence). The CDR3 has 11 residues. Deletions cut 8 bases from V and 5 bases from J, with 12 bases between. The DNA for the CDR3 is TGCAGTCGTAGGGTCCGGGAGACCCAGTACTTC. It translates to CSRRVRETQYF.

This clonotype was found many times. V usage is TRBV24-1 and J usage is TRBJ2-1; D is possibly TRBD2 (5 bases). V lost 4 bases, J lost 4 bases, and 10 bases lay in between. Germline CDR1 and CDR2: KGHDR and SFDVKD. The CDR3 runs to 14 residues. The CDR3 nucleotides are TGTGCCACCAGTGACGGGATAGCTTACAATGAGCAGTTCTTC. It codes for CATSDGIAYNEQFF.

This clonotype came up many times. This sequence joins TRBV12-3 or TRBV12-4 and TRBJ2-2; weak D call: TRBD2 (6 bases). The germline V and J ends were trimmed by 6 bases and 2 bases, with 13 bases remaining between them. CDR3 length: 15 residues. CDR3 nucleotide sequence: TGTGCCAGCAGCGGACCGGGAGTAAACACCGGGGAGCTGTTTTTT. Protein: CASSGPGVNTGELFF.

This clonotype turned up a few times. This chain joins TRBV27 and TRBJ2-5; D uncertain. This CDR3 is built from 14 residues. CDR1 MNHEY and CDR2 SMNVEV come from the germline V gene (reference sequence). V gave up 6 bases and J gave up 1 base, with 12 bases separating them. Here the CDR3 reads CASSPMTPQETQYF. For the CDR3, the DNA is TGTGCCAGCAGCCCGATGACGCCCCAAGAGACCCAGTACTTC.

This clonotype was observed at least ten times. The chain recombines TRBV6-2 or TRBV6-3 with TRBJ2-2, with TRBD1 as a possible D gene (5 bases). The CDR3 consists of 13 residues. Germline CDR1 is MNHEY and CDR2 is SVGEGT. V lost 7 bases and J 7 bases, leaving 13 bases between the germline ends. The CDR3 region has the DNA TGTGCCAGCAACCAACAGGCGTACGGGGAGCTGTTTTTT. It yields the protein CASNQQAYGELFF.

This clonotype was observed a handful of times. The rearrangement joins TRBV7-2 to TRBJ2-1; the match to TRBD2 covers 10 bases. This CDR3 contains 15 residues. Germline V lookup: CDR1 SGHTA, CDR2 FQGNSA. Unmatched junction bases numbered 5, after V lost 3 bases and J lost 6 bases. The CDR3 nucleotides read TGTGCCAGCAGCTTTTCTAGCGGGAGTTTCAATGAGCAGTTCTTC. Translating gives CASSFSSGSFNEQFF. Variable domain in full (rest from reference TRBV7-2 and TRBJ2-1): GAGVSQSPSNKVTEKGKDVELRCDPISGHTALYWYRQSLGQGLEFLIYFQGNSAPDKSGLPSDRFSAERTGGSVSTLTIQRTQQEDSAVYLCASSFSSGSFNEQFFGPGTRLTVL.

The rearrangement uses TRBV28 and TRBJ2-2; D assignment may be TRBD1 or TRBD2 (6 bases each). This CDR3 comprises 15 residues. V shed 5 bases and J shed 2 bases, with 12 bases lying between them. Germline V gene lookup returns CDR1 MDHEN and CDR2 SYDVKM. The CDR3 is CASSLGGHNTGELFF. The CDR3 DNA follows: TGTGCCAGCAGTCTGGGGGGCCATAACACCGGGGAGCTGTTTTTT.